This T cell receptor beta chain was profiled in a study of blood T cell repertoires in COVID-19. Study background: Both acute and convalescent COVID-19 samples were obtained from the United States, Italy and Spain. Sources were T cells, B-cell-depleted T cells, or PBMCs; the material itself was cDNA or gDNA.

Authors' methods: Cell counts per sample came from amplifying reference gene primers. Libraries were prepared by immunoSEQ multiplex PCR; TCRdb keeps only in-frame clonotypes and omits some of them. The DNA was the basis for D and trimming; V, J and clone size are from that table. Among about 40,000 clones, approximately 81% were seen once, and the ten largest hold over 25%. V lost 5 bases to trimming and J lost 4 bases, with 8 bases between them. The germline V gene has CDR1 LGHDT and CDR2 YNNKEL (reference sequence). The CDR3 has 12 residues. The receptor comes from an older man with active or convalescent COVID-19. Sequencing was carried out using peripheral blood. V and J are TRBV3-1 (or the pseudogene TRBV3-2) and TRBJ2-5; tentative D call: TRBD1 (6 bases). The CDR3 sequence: CASSRQAETQYF. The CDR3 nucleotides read TGTGCCAGCAGCAGACAGGCAGAGACCCAGTACTTC.